Listed below are T cell receptor beta chains from one sample, sequenced in a study of T cell repertoires in MIS-A myocarditis. The assay was immunoSEQ multiplex PCR, and TCRdb's table has in-frame clones only and misses some. The sample has around 10,000 clones, roughly 90% seen once; the top ten hold approximately 1.9%. The sequencing input was thoracic lymph node tissue obtained at autopsy. These receptors originate from a man between 18 and 29 years old with fulminant myocarditis from multisystem inflammatory syndrome in adults (MIS-A) after COVID-19. The CDR3 runs from the conserved cysteine through the conserved F or W. The D gene is left open where the match is weak. Size is stated for part of the rows, as once, few or many counts, or as a class when the clone is expanded.

v_gene	abundance	j_gene	d_gene	CDR3aa	CDR3nt
TRBV24-1	NA	TRBJ1-2	NA	CATSDPAYGYTF	TGTGCCACCAGTGACCCGGCCTATGGCTACACCTTC
TRBV27	few	TRBJ2-1	NA	CASGRGYSYNEQFF	TGTGCCAGCGGCAGGGGCTACTCCTACAATGAGCAGTTCTTC
TRBV7-6	NA	TRBJ2-7	NA	CASSLVPGGEFNEQYF	TGTGCCAGCAGCTTAGTGCCCGGAGGGGAATTCAACGAGCAGTACTTC
TRBV7-2	NA	TRBJ1-5	NA	CASSLSLVGNQPQHF	TGTGCCAGCAGCTTATCTTTGGTGGGCAATCAGCCCCAGCATTTT
TRBV7-8	NA	TRBJ1-1	NA	CASSLEVSAEGAMNTEAFF	TGTGCCAGCAGCTTAGAGGTTTCGGCGGAGGGAGCAATGAACACTGAAGCTTTCTTT
TRBV7-2	NA	TRBJ1-1	NA	CASSPLRGITEAFF	TGTGCCAGCAGCCCGCTAAGAGGGATCACTGAAGCTTTCTTT
TRBV6-5	NA	TRBJ1-6	NA	CASRQGPDNSPLHF	TGTGCCAGCAGGCAGGGACCCGATAATTCACCCCTCCACTTT
TRBV28	once	TRBJ1-5	NA	CASSFLTAGSNQPQHF	TGTGCCAGCAGTTTTCTGACGGCCGGCAGCAATCAGCCCCAGCATTTT
TRBV3-1/TRBV3-2	NA	TRBJ2-1	TRBD2	CASSHAGGSNEQFF	TGTGCCAGCAGCCACGCGGGAGGATCCAATGAGCAGTTCTTC
TRBV4-2	once	TRBJ1-5	NA	CASSQDGDQPQHF	TGTGCCAGCAGCCAAGACGGAGATCAGCCCCAGCATTTT
TRBV2	NA	TRBJ2-2	NA	CALPRGESGAGELFF	TGTGCCCTTCCCAGGGGGGAATCGGGGGCCGGGGAGCTGTTTTTT
TRBV2	NA	TRBJ2-4	NA	CASRQGNIQYF	TGTGCCAGCAGGCAGGGGAACATTCAGTACTTC
TRBV2	NA	TRBJ2-1	NA	CASSEIRWTNMNEQFF	TGTGCCAGCAGTGAAATAAGGTGGACAAACATGAATGAGCAGTTCTTC
TRBV30	NA	TRBJ1-5	NA	CASGKFSNQPQHF	TGTGCCTCCGGGAAATTCAGCAATCAGCCCCAGCATTTT
TRBV19	NA	TRBJ2-7	NA	CASRPSDGSYEQYF	TGTGCCAGTAGACCCTCGGACGGTTCCTACGAGCAGTACTTC
TRBV12-5	NA	TRBJ1-1	NA	CASGSDSNTEAFF	TGTGCTAGTGGTTCGGATTCAAACACTGAAGCTTTCTTT
TRBV5-5	NA	TRBJ2-3	TRBD1	CASSSGDRDSLF	TGTGCCAGCAGCTCAGGGGACAGGGACAGCCTGTTT
TRBV6-6	NA	TRBJ2-5	NA	CASSALGRVGETQYF	TGTGCCAGCAGTGCCCTTGGCAGGGTAGGCGAGACCCAGTACTTC
TRBV27	NA	TRBJ2-1	NA	CASSGSGNRDEQFF	TGTGCCAGCAGTGGTTCAGGGAATAGGGATGAGCAGTTCTTC
TRBV5-1	once	TRBJ2-1	TRBD2	CASSLASGSKDEQFF	TGCGCCAGCAGCTTGGCTAGCGGGAGCAAGGATGAGCAGTTCTTC
TRBV2	NA	TRBJ2-7	TRBD1	CASSGRTGGILYEQYF	TGTGCCAGCAGTGGGAGGACAGGGGGTATCCTTTACGAGCAGTACTTC
TRBV9	NA	TRBJ1-1	NA	CASSAFTYQGYEAFF	TGTGCCAGCAGCGCGTTCACTTACCAGGGGTATGAAGCTTTCTTT
TRBV4-1	NA	TRBJ2-1	NA	CASSPGPSYNEQFF	TGCGCCAGCAGCCCGGGTCCCTCCTACAATGAGCAGTTCTTC
TRBV5-6	NA	TRBJ1-2	NA	CASSSAFRGGSLDTF	TGTGCCAGCAGCTCAGCCTTCAGGGGTGGGTCGTTGGACACCTTC
TRBV15	NA	TRBJ1-2	NA	CATSRDHSLGGYTF	TGTGCCACCAGCAGAGATCATTCCCTTGGTGGCTACACCTTC
TRBV19	NA	TRBJ1-2	NA	CASSTQGTGSSYGYTF	TGTGCCAGTAGTACCCAAGGAACAGGGTCCAGCTATGGCTACACCTTC
TRBV9	NA	TRBJ1-1	NA	CASSADYLGLNTEAFF	TGTGCCAGCAGCGCGGACTACCTGGGTTTGAACACTGAAGCTTTCTTT
TRBV10-2	NA	TRBJ1-1	NA	CASSVGGGTEAFF	TGCGCCAGCAGTGTCGGAGGGGGTACTGAAGCTTTCTTT
TRBV11-2	NA	TRBJ1-6	NA	CASSSLEGYNSPLHF	TGTGCCAGCAGCTCCCTAGAGGGGTATAATTCACCCCTCCACTTT
TRBV15	once	TRBJ1-3	NA	CATRRSAFSGNTIYF	TGTGCCACCAGACGTTCGGCCTTCTCTGGAAACACCATATATTTT
TRBV5-1	NA	TRBJ2-3	NA	CASSLAGQSDTQYF	TGCGCCAGCAGCTTGGCCGGGCAGTCAGATACGCAGTATTTT
TRBV24-1	NA	TRBJ2-3	TRBD1	CATSDPRDRITDTQYF	TGTGCCACCAGTGATCCCCGGGACAGGATCACAGATACGCAGTATTTT
TRBV5-1	once	TRBJ1-1	NA	CASSLGLVQTEAFF	TGCGCCAGCAGCTTGGGGCTGGTCCAGACTGAAGCTTTCTTT
TRBV7-6	NA	TRBJ2-3	NA	CASSPLLGGEGTDTQYF	TGTGCCAGCAGCCCCCTTCTGGGCGGGGAAGGCACAGATACGCAGTATTTT
TRBV29-1	NA	TRBJ2-7	NA	CSVEPREGAYEQYF	TGCAGCGTTGAACCCCGGGAAGGTGCCTACGAGCAGTACTTC
TRBV28	NA	TRBJ1-4	TRBD1	CASSPIQGGSPLKEKLFF	TGTGCCAGCAGTCCTATTCAAGGGGGCTCCCCCCTCAAGGAAAAACTGTTTTTT
TRBV3-1/TRBV3-2	NA	TRBJ1-1	NA	CASRPNRVSAEAFF	TGTGCCAGCAGACCTAACAGGGTGAGCGCTGAAGCTTTCTTT
TRBV11-3	NA	TRBJ1-6	NA	CASSLDSNNSPLHF	TGTGCCAGCAGCTTAGACAGCAATAATTCACCCCTCCACTTT
TRBV21-1	NA	TRBJ1-5	NA	CASSKEVPDGSNQPQHF	TGTGCCAGCAGCAAAGAGGTGCCGGACGGTAGCAATCAGCCCCAGCATTTT
TRBV19	NA	TRBJ2-3	TRBD1	CASSFRTGWDTQYF	TGTGCCAGTAGTTTCCGGACAGGCTGGGATACGCAGTATTTT
TRBV28	NA	TRBJ1-6	NA	CASSPPGGSYNSPLHF	TGTGCCAGCAGTCCCCCGGGGGGCTCCTATAATTCACCCCTCCACTTT
TRBV11-2	NA	TRBJ1-4	NA	CASSLDRDNEKLFF	TGTGCCAGCAGCTTAGACAGGGATAATGAAAAACTGTTTTTT
TRBV18	NA	TRBJ2-5	NA	CASSPWDPGKGETQYF	TGTGCCAGCTCACCATGGGACCCTGGAAAAGGAGAGACCCAGTACTTC
TRBV4-1	NA	TRBJ2-1	NA	CASSQPQGNEQFF	TGCGCCAGCAGCCAACCCCAGGGTAATGAGCAGTTCTTC
TRBV3-1/TRBV3-2	NA	TRBJ2-1	NA	CASSQGWDNKGTEQFF	TGTGCCAGCAGCCAAGGTTGGGATAACAAGGGCACTGAGCAGTTCTTC
TRBV27	once	TRBJ2-7	TRBD2	CASSQTSGSRYEQYF	TGTGCCAGCAGCCAAACTAGCGGGAGTAGATACGAGCAGTACTTC
TRBV7-8	NA	TRBJ2-2	TRBD2	CASSLFTSGTFFTGELFF	TGTGCCAGCAGCTTATTCACTAGCGGAACCTTTTTCACCGGGGAGCTGTTTTTT
TRBV9	NA	TRBJ1-3	NA	CASSVEGGEGNTIYF	TGTGCCAGCAGCGTAGAAGGAGGGGAGGGAAACACCATATATTTT